This TCR beta chain was observed in a study of blood T cells in healthy people across ages. The ends lost 0 bases at V and 3 bases at J; junction bases unmatched: 8. In germline, CDR1 is SGHAT, CDR2 FQNNGV. The CDR3 contains 16 residues. It was with a sample-barcoded 5' primer and a J-beta primer mix that a second PCR of about 7 to 12 cycles was run. Every molecule of cDNA carried a tag from a template-switch adaptor with 12 random nucleotides. TCRdb independently ran MiXCR on the 5' RACE reads; one entry per CDR3 protein. The table has over a million distinct CDR3 sequences, around 42% seen once. This clonotype was counted a few times.

Sequencing was carried out using blood. The receptor's source is a woman under 30 in good health. J is TRBJ2-7 and V is TRBV11-2; 7 positions agree with TRBD2. The chain's CDR3 is CASSLDMAAGNYEQYF. The DNA for the CDR3 is TGTGCCAGCAGCTTAGATATGGCAGCGGGAAACTACGAGCAGTACTTC.